Sequencing of this T cell receptor (beta chain) was carried out in a study of CD8 T cells in ankylosing spondylitis. TCRdb called the 5' RACE reads again in MiXCR, with one record for every CDR3 protein. The sample gives roughly 250,000 distinct CDR3 sequences, around 7.8% of which show up once; approximately 6.3% is in the top ten. The V segment lost 0 bases and the J segment 4 bases; nucleotides outside the gene matches: 7. The CDR3 is made up of 16 amino acids. Germline values: CDR1 DFQATT, CDR2 SNEGSKA (reference sequence). This clonotype was detected many times. The clonotype was recovered from a male donor with ankylosing spondylitis or in good health (not recorded which). Sequencing input: blood, either unsorted or a sorted T cell fraction (not recorded which). The V call is TRBV20-1, the J call TRBJ2-1; 9 bases are shared with TRBD2. The CDR3 reads CSARDSAGGSYNEQFF. CDR3 nucleotide sequence: TGCAGTGCTAGAGATAGTGCGGGAGGGAGTTACAATGAGCAGTTCTTC.